This T cell receptor beta chain originates from a study of blood T cell repertoires in COVID-19. V lost 6 bases to trimming and J lost 6 bases; unmatched junction nucleotides: 6. The germline V gene has CDR1 SEHNR and CDR2 FQNEAQ (reference sequence). This CDR3 has 15 residues. This clone was recorded only once. TCRdb's copy holds only in-frame clones and misses some; the assay was immunoSEQ multiplex PCR. Of about 170,000 clones listed, 85% to 90% are singletons. This receptor was obtained from a man in his fifties who had recovered from COVID-19. The chain joins TRBV7-9 to TRBJ2-1; 12 bases fit TRBD1. Sequencing input: peripheral blood. This chain's CDR3 is CASSAGTGGGNEQFF. CDR3 DNA: TGTGCCAGCAGTGCCGGGACAGGGGGCGGCAATGAGCAGTTCTTC.